A selection of T cell receptor beta chains follows, all from one sample in a study of tumour-infiltrating T cells in Burkitt lymphoma. Here immunoSEQ multiplex PCR was the method, and the copy in TCRdb shows in-frame clones only, minus some. The sample has about 600 clones; around nine tenths are singletons. Sequencing was done on a sample of tumor tissue. Every receptor here comes from a human donor with diffuse large B-cell lymphoma. CDR3s include the opening cysteine and the closing phenylalanine or tryptophan. D genes are given only for firm matches. Part of the rows lack a size; the others show once, few, many or a class for expanded clones.

TRBJ2-1 | . | . | TRBV6-1 | CASRETLITYNEQFF | TGTGCCAGCAGGGAGACACTGATAACCTACAATGAGCAGTTCTTC
TRBJ2-1 | . | TRBD1 | TRBV5-1 | CASSLYGTAPVPFF | TGCGCCAGCAGCCTTTATGGGACAGCTCCGGTTCCGTTCTTC
TRBJ1-6 | . | . | TRBV7-6 | CASSFQGRDSPLHF | TGTGCCAGCAGCTTTCAGGGGAGGGATTCACCCCTCCACTTT
TRBJ1-6 | . | . | TRBV27 | CASSLGPSVYNSPLHF | TGTGCCAGCAGTTTGGGACCGTCTGTCTATAATTCACCCCTCCACTTT
TRBJ2-3 | . | . | TRBV6-1 | CASSPLAKGPDTQYF | TGTGCCAGCAGCCCCCTAGCGAAGGGGCCAGATACGCAGTATTTT
TRBJ1-1 | . | . | TRBV20-1 | CSVRGGTEAFF | TGCAGTGTAAGAGGCGGCACTGAAGCTTTCTTT
TRBJ1-1 | . | . | TRBV7-6 | CASSFSQGLEAFF | TGTGCCAGCAGCTTCTCACAGGGACTTGAAGCTTTCTTT
TRBJ1-1 | . | . | TRBV5-1 | CASSGQLNTEAFF | TGCGCCAGCAGCGGACAGCTGAACACTGAAGCTTTCTTT
TRBJ2-5 | . | TRBD1 | TRBV7-8 | CASSLGTGGRETQYF | TGTGCCAGCAGCCTCGGGACAGGCGGCCGAGAGACCCAGTACTTC
TRBJ1-1 | . | TRBD1 | TRBV29-1 | CSVNRGVNTEAFF | TGCAGCGTTAACAGGGGGGTGAACACTGAAGCTTTCTTT
TRBJ2-7 | . | . | TRBV30 | CAWSRAWGLTYEQYF | TGTGCCTGGAGCAGGGCATGGGGACTTACCTACGAGCAGTACTTC
TRBJ2-1 | . | TRBD2 | TRBV10-1 | CASSEWSGGTYNEQFF | TGCGCCAGCAGTGAGTGGAGCGGGGGGACTTACAATGAGCAGTTCTTC
TRBJ2-1 | . | TRBD2 | TRBV9 | CASSSGTSGGAYNEQFF | TGTGCCAGCAGCTCCGGGACTAGCGGGGGGGCTTACAATGAGCAGTTCTTC
TRBJ2-5 | . | . | TRBV7-6 | CASSQILGETQYF | TGTGCCAGCAGCCAGATCCTAGGAGAGACCCAGTACTTC
TRBJ2-1 | . | TRBD1 | TRBV4-1 | CASSLRLGTGINEQFF | TGCGCCAGCAGCCTAAGGTTGGGGACAGGGATCAATGAGCAGTTCTTC
TRBJ2-2 | once | TRBD2 | TRBV29-1 | CSVARGASGELFF | TGCAGCGTTGCGCGGGGGGCATCCGGGGAGCTGTTTTTT
TRBJ1-2 | . | . | TRBV5-4 | CASSITPNYGYTF | TGTGCCAGCAGCATAACCCCTAACTATGGCTACACCTTC
TRBJ2-2 | . | . | TRBV18 | CASSPSGRALNTGELFF | TGTGCCAGCTCACCTTCCGGACGGGCACTGAACACCGGGGAGCTGTTTTTT
TRBJ2-6 | once | . | TRBV5-6 | CASQIDNSQSRANVLTF | TGTGCCAGCCAAATTGACAATAGTCAAAGTCGGGCCAACGTCCTGACTTTC
TRBJ2-2 | . | . | TRBV11-3 | CASSRTRAGELFF | TGTGCCAGCAGCCGTACTAGGGCCGGGGAGCTGTTTTTT
TRBJ1-5 | . | . | TRBV10-2 | CASSLQDNQPQHF | TGCGCCAGCAGTCTACAGGATAATCAGCCCCAGCATTTT
TRBJ2-6 | . | . | TRBV18 | CASSPFSGANVLTF | TGTGCCAGCTCACCCTTCTCTGGGGCCAACGTCCTGACTTTC
TRBJ1-6 | once | . | TRBV21-1 | CASRLHIHHNSPLHF | TGTGCCAGCAGGCTACACATACATCATAATTCACCCCTCCACTTT